Listed below are T cell receptor beta chains from one sample, sequenced in a study of cytomegalovirus exposure and HLA in healthy donors. Data came from immunoSEQ multiplex PCR; TCRdb stores just in-frame clones and leaves some out. The sample has 80,000 to 90,000 clones, around 85% seen once. The sample consisted of PBMCs. These receptors were obtained from a man aged 25-45 years in good health and CMV-seronegative. Each CDR3 is given without its conserved first and last residue. Fields, in order: CDR3 protein, V gene.

cdr3_aa: ASSLPGFYGYT; v_call: TRBV7-9
cdr3_aa: ASSPGVYNSPLH; v_call: TRBV7-2
cdr3_aa: ASSLYGGTYQPQH; v_call: TRBV5-1
cdr3_aa: ASSGSSGGLGDTQY; v_call: TRBV5-1
cdr3_aa: ASRQADSNQPQH; v_call: TRBV6-1
cdr3_aa: SVESGGTEAF; v_call: TRBV29-1
cdr3_aa: ASSSIRDRSSGANVLT; v_call: TRBV28
cdr3_aa: ASSLGTFSYNEQF; v_call: TRBV28
cdr3_aa: ASSLEAGVGNQPQH; v_call: TRBV7-2
cdr3_aa: ASSLVDRGGEAF; v_call: TRBV28
cdr3_aa: ASSSGLAMQETQY; v_call: TRBV5-1
cdr3_aa: AWSVLQGYTEAF; v_call: TRBV30
cdr3_aa: AWRFAGTGSSPLH; v_call: TRBV30
cdr3_aa: ASSLEQIADTQY; v_call: TRBV5-1
cdr3_aa: ASSLGTSNEQY; v_call: TRBV5-6
cdr3_aa: ASSLTGVGGRGEKLF; v_call: TRBV27
cdr3_aa: ASSLGQAGYGYT; v_call: TRBV27
cdr3_aa: ASSPPGYNEKLF; v_call: TRBV7-2
cdr3_aa: ASSSRGGDEQF; v_call: TRBV5-1
cdr3_aa: ASSSPSGRSQETQY; v_call: TRBV5-6
cdr3_aa: ASSVDTYSNQPQH; v_call: TRBV5-5
cdr3_aa: ASSFGLLNTEAF; v_call: TRBV6-5
cdr3_aa: ASSPPDWKGGVGSEAF; v_call: TRBV18
cdr3_aa: ASSATGETEAF; v_call: TRBV10-1
cdr3_aa: ASKPQETLPYEQY; v_call: TRBV4-1
cdr3_aa: ASSDSHRESAEQY; v_call: TRBV6-1
cdr3_aa: ASSDTGGGNTQY; v_call: TRBV6-1
cdr3_aa: ASSLTGGFNQPQH; v_call: TRBV7-8
cdr3_aa: ASSQDMGQTSYNEQF; v_call: TRBV4-2
cdr3_aa: ASSRAGEKAF; v_call: TRBV9
cdr3_aa: ASRFSRTSGVTGELF; v_call: TRBV12-2
cdr3_aa: ASSYQGGTYEQY; v_call: TRBV13
cdr3_aa: ASSLARGRLRLYEQY; v_call: TRBV11-2
cdr3_aa: ASSAAGVAGAYNEQF; v_call: TRBV6-1
cdr3_aa: ASSLEGGRTEAF; v_call: TRBV5-8
cdr3_aa: AWSVSSGGYNEQF; v_call: TRBV30
cdr3_aa: ASSPTSGGAADTQY; v_call: TRBV7-3
cdr3_aa: ASSVDLSGANVLT; v_call: TRBV9
cdr3_aa: ASSRTEGGTEAF; v_call: TRBV4-1
cdr3_aa: ASSSRTFSNQPQH; v_call: TRBV19
cdr3_aa: ASSLSPGVNQPQH; v_call: TRBV7-6
cdr3_aa: ASSATRGSYGYT; v_call: TRBV7-9
cdr3_aa: ASSQGDRGRPTDTQY; v_call: TRBV4-2
cdr3_aa: ASRNGNTESSYEQY; v_call: TRBV2
cdr3_aa: ASSRAEASTDTQY; v_call: TRBV7-9
cdr3_aa: ASRLQQGWNTEAF; v_call: TRBV7-2
cdr3_aa: ASSLATTGKYGYT; v_call: TRBV5-1
cdr3_aa: ATGGGAGFADTQY; v_call: TRBV4-3
cdr3_aa: ASFSPFGLSSEAF; v_call: TRBV28